This entry lists 26 T cell receptor beta chains sequenced from one sample in a study of cytomegalovirus exposure and HLA in healthy donors (TCRdb year 2017). The method behind the library was the immunoSEQ multiplex PCR assay. The multiplex PCR relied on a mix of 60 forward primers for TCR Vbeta segments and 13 reverse primers for TCR Jbeta segments. This immuneACCESS table, as held by TCRdb, lists in-frame sequences with V and J called but not all clones. Of the missing ones, under half trace to an unresolved V gene in checked studies; the others have no known cause. This sample is represented by roughly 100,000 clones; roughly 78% of them were singletons. Jointly, the top ten make up around 0.76% of the sample. The sample taken for sequencing was PBMCs. These receptors originate from a woman aged 55-69 years in good health and CMV-seronegative.

The chain combines TRBV4-2 with TRBJ1-5, with D possibly being TRBD1 (5 bases). The V end was cut by 0 bases, the J end by 8 bases, with 8 bases between. Germline CDR1 and CDR2: LGHNA and YNFKEQ. The CDR3 spans 13 residues. This chain's CDR3 is CASSQDFREPQHF. The CDR3 coding sequence is TGTGCCAGCAGCCAAGATTTCAGGGAGCCCCAGCATTTT.

The V call is TRBV6-5, the J call TRBJ2-5; 9 positions agree with TRBD1. J gave up 5 bases and V 6 bases, and 7 bases lay outside the gene matches. From germline, CDR1 is MNHEY and CDR2 SVGAGI. The CDR3 runs to 14 residues. CDR3 DNA: TGTGCCAGCAGACCGACAGGGGGTAGCGAGACCCAGTACTTC. It codes for CASRPTGGSETQYF.

V gene TRBV2 combines with J gene TRBJ1-1; D unclear. V was shortened by 9 bases and J by 3 bases, with 17 bases between the two germline ends. Germline CDR1 is SNHLY and CDR2 is FYNNEI. This CDR3 is 14 amino acids long. This CDR3 reads CASRLVGGDTEAFF. The CDR3 DNA reads as TGTGCCAGTCGGTTGGTGGGCGGGGACACTGAAGCTTTCTTT.

In regard to this clone: This specimen includes other DNA sequences encoding the same CDR3. This chain links TRBV5-6 with TRBJ2-7; 7 bases line up with TRBD1. Germline V gene sequence: CDR1 SGHDT, CDR2 YYEEEE. CDR3 size: 13 residues. V lost 2 bases to trimming and J lost 7 bases; unmatched junction nucleotides: 6. CDR3 amino acids: CASSFGTALEQYF. Here the CDR3 DNA reads TGTGCCAGCAGCTTCGGGACAGCCTTGGAGCAGTACTTC.

The chain couples TRBV6-6 to TRBJ1-5; no definite D call. The CDR3 has 15 amino acids. Germline V gene lookup returns CDR1 MNHNY and CDR2 SVGAGI (reference sequence). Trimming shortened V by 5 bases and J by 5 bases, and 16 bases separated the two germline ends. This chain's CDR3 is CASSDPTGGYQPQHF. The CDR3 region has the DNA TGTGCCAGCAGTGACCCGACGGGAGGATATCAGCCCCAGCATTTT.

V usage is TRBV27 and J usage is TRBJ1-5; 8 bases align to TRBD1. The CDR3 runs 15 residues. Trimming cost V 4 bases and J 0 bases; bases outside gene matches: 2. Per the germline V gene, CDR1 is MNHEY and CDR2 is SMNVEV (reference sequence). CDR3 DNA: TGTGCCAGCAGTTCCAGGGGGCTTAGCAATCAGCCCCAGCATTTT. It translates to CASSSRGLSNQPQHF.

The V call is TRBV7-9, the J call TRBJ2-1; D is perhaps TRBD1 (7 bases). V was cut by 6 bases and J by 4 bases, with 13 bases left in between. Germline values: CDR1 SEHNR, CDR2 FQNEAQ (reference sequence). CDR3 length: 14 amino acids. The CDR3 nucleotides read TGTGCCAGCAGTCAGGGGGGACTGTACAATGAGCAGTTCTTC. Amino acid sequence: CASSQGGLYNEQFF.

J is TRBJ1-4 and V is TRBV18; 9 positions agree with TRBD1. This CDR3 is 14 amino acids long. V was clipped by 4 bases and J by 8 bases; unmatched bases: 5. Germline CDR1 KGHSH, CDR2 LQKENI. The chain's CDR3 is CASSRTGEEEKLFF. CDR3 in DNA: TGTGCCAGCTCACGGACAGGGGAGGAAGAAAAACTGTTTTTT.

J is TRBJ1-1 and V is TRBV19, with TRBD1 matching over 8 bases. J gave up 6 bases and V 3 bases, and 18 bases lay outside the gene matches. This CDR3 region has 18 residues. Germline V gene data show CDR1 as LNHDA and CDR2 as SQIVND (reference sequence). This CDR3 is CASSMPTGALQSGPEAFF. For the CDR3, the DNA is TGTGCCAGTAGTATGCCGACAGGGGCACTCCAATCAGGACCTGAAGCTTTCTTT.

This chain links TRBV19 with TRBJ2-1, with 9 positions matching TRBD1. The trim removed 6 bases at V and 2 bases at J, leaving 5 bases unmatched. From germline, CDR1 is LNHDA and CDR2 SQIVND (reference sequence). This CDR3 has 15 amino acids. DNA for the CDR3: TGTGCCAGTAGCCGGACAGGGGATGCCTACAATGAGCAGTTCTTC. Residues: CASSRTGDAYNEQFF.

V gene TRBV27 combines with J gene TRBJ2-2; D remains ambiguous. Germline loops: CDR1 MNHEY, CDR2 SMNVEV (reference sequence). Trimming left V 3 bases short and J 4 bases short, with 9 bases between. The CDR3 extends over 14 amino acids. DNA of the CDR3: TGTGCCAGCAGTTTCTCCCTTTTCACCGGGGAGCTGTTTTTT. This sequence encodes CASSFSLFTGELFF.

The chain links TRBV5-4 to TRBJ2-5; TRBD2 aligns across 8 bases. V was clipped by 0 bases and J by 1 base; unmatched bases: 5. From germline, CDR1 is SGHNT and CDR2 YYREEE (reference sequence). The CDR3 consists of 16 residues. The DNA of the CDR3 is TGTGCCAGCAGCTTGGTCAGGGCGGGGGGCCAAGAGACCCAGTACTTC. This encodes CASSLVRAGGQETQYF.

The V and J genes are TRBV2 and TRBJ2-6; 9 nucleotides align to TRBD1. The CDR3 spans 15 residues. Trimming took 11 bases from V and 4 from J; bases not matched to a gene: 9. Germline loops: CDR1 SNHLY, CDR2 FYNNEI. DNA of the CDR3: TGTGCCGGCGGGGACAGGGTGCGAGGGGCCAACGTCCTGACTTTC. Amino acid sequence: CAGGDRVRGANVLTF.

The chain links TRBV19 to TRBJ2-7, with 9 bases matching TRBD1. The length of the CDR3 is 13 residues. With V trimmed by 3 bases and J by 4 bases, 1 base remained unmatched. Germline CDR1 and CDR2: LNHDA and SQIVND (reference sequence). Here the CDR3 reads CASSIGTGYEQYF. In DNA, the CDR3 is TGTGCCAGTAGTATTGGGACAGGGTACGAGCAGTACTTC.

This chain links TRBV7-2 with TRBJ1-2; D is unclear. CDR1 is SGHTA and CDR2 is FQGNSA in the germline V gene. V was pared by 4 bases and J by 4 bases, with 10 bases between. The CDR3 has 13 amino acids. This CDR3 is CASSYHEAYGYTF. The CDR3 DNA reads TGTGCCAGCAGCTACCACGAAGCCTATGGCTACACCTTC.

The chain couples TRBV9 to TRBJ1-1; no firm D call. Germline V gene sequence: CDR1 SGDLS, CDR2 YYNGEE. CDR3 length: 13 residues. V was clipped by 0 bases and J by 4 bases, with 7 bases between them. CDR3 nucleotide sequence: TGTGCCAGCAGCGTAGCTGGGAGCACTGAAGCTTTCTTT. It specifies CASSVAGSTEAFF.

This clone was detected once. The chain carries TRBV7-9 and TRBJ2-3; TRBD2 matches 9 bases. From germline, CDR1 is SEHNR and CDR2 FQNEAQ (reference sequence). V shed 2 bases and J 3 bases; nucleotides not matched to a gene: 3. The CDR3 spans 15 residues. DNA for the CDR3: TGTGCCAGCAGCTTATCTAGCGGGGAGACAGATACGCAGTATTTT. Encoded protein: CASSLSSGETDTQYF.

The J gene is TRBJ2-2, the V gene TRBV13; TRBD1 might be the D (6 bases). Per the germline V gene, CDR1 is PRHDT and CDR2 is FYEKMQ (reference sequence). Trimming stripped 1 base from V and 3 bases from J, with 12 bases between. CDR3 length: 16 residues. The CDR3 sequence is CASSLAWGQDTGELFF. The CDR3 coding sequence is TGTGCCAGCAGCTTAGCGTGGGGGCAGGACACCGGGGAGCTGTTTTTT.

The chain combines TRBV4-3 with TRBJ2-5, with a weak D call TRBD2 (6 bases). From germline, CDR1 is LGHNA and CDR2 YSLEER. The CDR3 length is 16 residues. Trimming cost V 3 bases and J 2 bases, with 16 bases left between them. As DNA, the CDR3 is TGCGCCAGCAGCCATCTTCGGGAGTTTGGGCAAGAGACCCAGTACTTC. It codes for CASSHLREFGQETQYF.

The chain combines TRBV6-6 with TRBJ1-1; D remains ambiguous. Trimming pared 6 bases from V and 1 base from J, leaving 15 bases between. This CDR3 has 15 amino acids. Germline V gives CDR1 MNHNY, CDR2 SVGAGI (reference sequence). This chain's CDR3 is CASSQREGRNTEAFF. CDR3 DNA sequence: TGTGCCAGCAGCCAACGTGAGGGCCGGAACACTGAAGCTTTCTTT.

In this sample, this clone turned up a few times. V is TRBV18 and J is TRBJ2-1; 10 bases align to TRBD2. The V and J ends lost 3 bases and 6 bases, in that order; junction bases with no gene match: 5. Germline V gene lookup returns CDR1 KGHSH and CDR2 LQKENI. The CDR3 is 15 amino acids. The CDR3 DNA reads TGTGCCAGCTCACCTTCTCTAGCGGGAGTCAATGAGCAGTTCTTC. This codes for CASSPSLAGVNEQFF.

V gene TRBV6-5 combines with J gene TRBJ1-5, with D possibly matching TRBD1 (6 bases). Germline V gene data show CDR1 as MNHEY and CDR2 as SVGAGI. Deletions cut 5 bases from V and 4 bases from J, with 15 bases between. CDR3 length equals 15 residues. For the CDR3, the DNA is TGTGCCAGCAGTCCGGGGGGGCCGCAAAATCAGCCCCAGCATTTT. This codes for CASSPGGPQNQPQHF.

The chain employs TRBV5-1 and TRBJ2-7; TRBD1 is a possible D gene (5 bases). In germline, CDR1 is SGHRS, CDR2 YFSETQ. The CDR3 consists of 13 residues. Trimming left V 0 bases short and J 5 bases short, with 9 bases between. The CDR3 DNA reads TGCGCCAGCAGCTTGGACCAGGGCAACGAGCAGTACTTC. Translation: CASSLDQGNEQYF. Full variable domain (outside the CDR3, taken from reference TRBV5-1 and TRBJ2-7): KAGVTQTPRYLIKTRGQQVTLSCSPISGHRSVSWYQQTPGQGLQFLFEYFSETQRNKGNFPGRFSGRQFSNSRSEMNVSTLELGDSALYLCASSLDQGNEQYFGPGTRLTVT.

This sequence joins TRBV28 and TRBJ2-1; 12 bases map to TRBD2. The CDR3 extends over 15 amino acids. Germline CDR1 and CDR2: MDHEN and SYDVKM. V shed 4 bases and J 6 bases; nucleotides not matched to a gene: 4. CDR3 sequence: CASSSRTSGINEQFF. The CDR3 DNA follows: TGTGCCAGCAGTTCTCGGACTAGCGGGATCAATGAGCAGTTCTTC.

This clone is a singleton in its sample. The rearrangement joins TRBV11-2 to TRBJ1-2; D is undetermined. V lost 4 bases and J 8 bases, leaving 8 bases between the germline ends. This CDR3 comprises 11 residues. The germline gives CDR1 SGHAT, CDR2 FQNNGV. The DNA for the CDR3 is TGTGCCAGCAGCTCCGGCGGAGGCTACACCTTC. Residues: CASSSGGGYTF.

This chain joins TRBV19 and TRBJ2-1; D possibly corresponds to TRBD1 (5 bases). V lost 3 bases to trimming and J lost 2 bases, with 14 bases between them. This CDR3 has 16 residues. Germline CDR1 reads LNHDA; CDR2 reads SQIVND (reference sequence). In DNA form, the CDR3 reads TGTGCCAGTAGTATTCCTGGGCAGGGTCCCTACAATGAGCAGTTCTTC. Translating it yields CASSIPGQGPYNEQFF.